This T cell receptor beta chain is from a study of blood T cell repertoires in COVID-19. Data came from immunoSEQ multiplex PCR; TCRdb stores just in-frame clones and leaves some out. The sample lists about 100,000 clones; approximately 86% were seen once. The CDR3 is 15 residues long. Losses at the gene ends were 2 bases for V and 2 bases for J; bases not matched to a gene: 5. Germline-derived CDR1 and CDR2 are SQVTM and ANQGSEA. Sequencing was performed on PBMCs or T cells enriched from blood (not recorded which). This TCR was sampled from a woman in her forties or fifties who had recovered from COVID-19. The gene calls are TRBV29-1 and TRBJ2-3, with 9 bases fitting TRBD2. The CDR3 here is CSVERASGVTDTQYF. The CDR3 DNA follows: TGCAGCGTTGAAAGGGCTAGCGGGGTCACAGATACGCAGTATTTT.